This T cell receptor (beta chain) was sequenced in a study of cytomegalovirus exposure and HLA in healthy donors. Study as a whole: The platform used for the roughly 110 validation repertoires matched that of the approximately 670 first-cohort repertoires, a later analysis reported. Study outcomes and limitations: Associated with cytomegalovirus, according to the listing, were 150 to 200 TCR beta chains. One later analysis, an examination of the 120 validation repertoires, found that first-cohort TCR clusters tended to co-occur in them.

Donors came from a validation cohort of over a hundred subjects, distinct from the first 666-subject cohort. TCRdb keeps only in-frame clones here, not all; method: immunoSEQ multiplex PCR. The sample has approximately 300,000 clones, roughly nine tenths seen once. As for this clone: Its matching antigen is unknown.

The germline gives CDR1 ENHRY, CDR2 SYGVKD. The CDR3 has 13 residues. V was pared by 6 bases and J by 4 bases, with 6 bases of the junction left unmatched. Sequencing was carried out using PBMCs. The receptor was isolated from a woman in her 30s in good health and CMV-seropositive. The V call is TRBV10-3, the J call TRBJ2-7, with 7 bases matching TRBD1. Here the CDR3 DNA reads TGTGCCATCAGCCCGGGACAGACTTACGAGCAGTACTTC. Amino acid sequence: CAISPGQTYEQYF.